The rows below give T cell receptor beta chains drawn from one sample of a study of shared clonotypes between healthy human individuals. Sequencing used immunoSEQ multiplex PCR; TCRdb keeps in-frame clones, though not all of them. The sample yields over 1.5 million clones, 95% to 99% seen once. Sequencing input: naive CD4+ T cells sorted from blood. The receptors were sampled from a man aged 25 to 45 in good health. Both conserved end residues are part of each CDR3. Clone size is stated in some rows and not others, as once, few, many or a class when expanded.

cdr3_aa	v_call	clone_size	j_call
CASSLGGLAGGRDTQYF	TRBV7-9	NA	TRBJ2-3
CASSFSKTSGSWAETQYF	TRBV28	NA	TRBJ2-5
CASSSGIPNTEAFF	TRBV7-3	once	TRBJ1-1
CASSATSGGRWSEQYF	TRBV7-9	NA	TRBJ2-7
CASTPDPGTNYGYTF	TRBV5-4	NA	TRBJ1-2
CASSYVGHYEQYF	TRBV6-5	NA	TRBJ2-7
CSVALKIGSHEQYF	TRBV29-1	NA	TRBJ2-7
CASSEYGEKLFF	TRBV2	NA	TRBJ1-4
CSAEEDRGYEQYF	TRBV29-1	NA	TRBJ2-7
CAWSAGRRSYEQYF	TRBV30	NA	TRBJ2-7
CASSPTSGVYEQFF	TRBV7-2	once	TRBJ2-1
CASSESAGGPKETQYF	TRBV5-4	NA	TRBJ2-5
CAISVTEISSTGELFF	TRBV10-3	NA	TRBJ2-2
CASTMDTSGNTIYF	TRBV5-1	NA	TRBJ1-3
CASSPHQGTEETQYF	TRBV18	NA	TRBJ2-5
CASSLGNSREAFF	TRBV28	NA	TRBJ1-1
CASVNSGNTIYF	TRBV6-6	NA	TRBJ1-3
CASSLLKGGIAGANVLTF	TRBV7-9	NA	TRBJ2-6
CASSADSSWDTQYF	TRBV2	NA	TRBJ2-3
CASSQDRTNTEAFF	TRBV4-2	NA	TRBJ1-1
CASSGIDGGELFF	TRBV25-1	NA	TRBJ2-2
CASSQDRSRVYEQYF	TRBV4-3	NA	TRBJ2-7
CASTTGTGLSGNQPQHF	TRBV19	NA	TRBJ1-5
CASSTQFTGGTEAFF	TRBV5-4	NA	TRBJ1-1
CASHQNNEQFF	TRBV5-1	once	TRBJ2-1
CASSLLPRLMRAGGLNEQFF	TRBV18	NA	TRBJ2-1
CANSPFASGSIGELFF	TRBV2	NA	TRBJ2-2
CASSPSMSNQPQHF	TRBV18	NA	TRBJ1-5
CASSLVAGTYNEQFF	TRBV5-1	NA	TRBJ2-1
CASTPSGRAHEQFF	TRBV5-4	NA	TRBJ2-1
CASSPTSNRQKPYEQYF	TRBV19	NA	TRBJ2-7
CASSIAGGSSYNEQFF	TRBV4-1	NA	TRBJ2-1
CASSLLTSASGDNEQFF	TRBV14	NA	TRBJ2-1
CASSPQSPGIYSNQPQHF	TRBV18	NA	TRBJ1-5
CASSPGGTGYNYGYTF	TRBV7-6	NA	TRBJ1-2
CASSLRQTNEKLFF	TRBV28	NA	TRBJ1-4
CATSRVTGNIQYF	TRBV15	once	TRBJ2-4
CASSPDIGSYNEQFF	TRBV18	once	TRBJ2-1
CASGLGGTEAFF	TRBV12-5	NA	TRBJ1-1
CASRVETDTQYF	TRBV5-1	NA	TRBJ2-3
CASAYRDRVNGELFF	TRBV9	NA	TRBJ2-2